The sequence of this T cell receptor (beta chain) was determined in a study of shared clonotypes between healthy human individuals. The study, taken as a whole, reports: Compared with memory subsets, naive subsets generally had larger estimated richness.

With regard to this clone: What it recognizes is unknown.

Looked up from germline, CDR1 is SGHVS and CDR2 is FNYEAQ. The CDR3 consists of 16 residues. V lost 0 bases and J 0 bases, leaving 12 bases between the germline ends. Genomic DNA per cell subset filled all wells of several immunoSEQ plates. Authors' processing steps: Filtering of immunoSEQ junctional sequences could not match full-length read filtering. The assay was immunoSEQ multiplex PCR, and TCRdb's table has in-frame clones only and misses some. V and J calls and clone size are those listed in that table; D and trimming were worked out from the DNA. Of around 2,100,000 clones in the sample, about 95% are singletons; the top ten hold approximately 1.2%. Selected positively for CCR7 and CD45RO-negative, naive CD8 cells excluded terminally differentiated effector memory CD45RA+ cells. Only Caucasian adults living in Nashville, Tennessee made up the donor group.

This sequence was found in a young man in good health. This chain uses TRBV7-6 with TRBJ2-7; D may match TRBD1 or TRBD2 (5 bases each). Source material: naive CD8+ T cells sorted from blood. CDR3 sequence reads: CASSLAPGGSSYEQYF. DNA of the CDR3: TGTGCCAGCAGCTTAGCCCCTGGGGGTAGCTCCTACGAGCAGTACTTC.